This TCR beta chain was retrieved from a study of Graves' ophthalmopathy and Graves' hyperthyroidism. This CDR3 spans 14 amino acids. Trimming stripped 5 bases from V and 6 bases from J, with 14 bases between. Per the germline V gene, CDR1 is SGHTA and CDR2 is FQGNSA. For repertoire sequencing, the TCR beta CDR3 regions were amplified from RNA transcripts. A first-round RT-PCR used HTBI primers, followed by a second-round multiplex PCR. TCRdb itself ran the multiplex PCR reads through MiXCR, one entry per CDR3 protein. The sample includes approximately 1.2 million distinct CDR3 sequences, less than 45% seen only once; the top ten take approximately 10%. Other autoimmune diseases, uncontrolled infections, pregnancy or lactation excluded patients from enrollment. This clonotype was detected many times.

Sequencing was done on a sample of peripheral blood or thyroid tissue (not recorded which). This sequence was found in an adult man with Graves' hyperthyroidism. The chain couples TRBV7-2 to TRBJ1-5; maybe TRBD1 (6 bases). The chain's CDR3 is CASSLTGAAQPQHF. CDR3 bases: TGTGCCAGCAGCCTCACGGGGGCTGCTCAGCCCCAGCATTTT.